A single sample is the source of the 2 T cell receptor beta chains below, sequenced in a study of blood T cell repertoires in COVID-19. Sequencing used immunoSEQ multiplex PCR; TCRdb keeps in-frame clones, though not all of them. The sample contains roughly 140,000 clones, approximately 90% of which appear only once. The source material was peripheral blood. These receptors were obtained from a woman in her forties with acute or convalescent COVID-19.

This clone was picked up one time. Other nucleotide sequences in the sample specify the same CDR3. The rearrangement links TRBV14 to TRBJ1-3; D remains unclear. Germline lookup yields CDR1 SGHDN and CDR2 FVKESK. There are 13 residues in the CDR3. Trimming removed 4 bases from V and 0 bases from J, with 4 bases in between. The CDR3 DNA reads TGTGCCAGCAGCCCGAGCTCTGGAAACACCATATATTTT. Translating it yields CASSPSSGNTIYF.

This chain joins TRBV9 and TRBJ2-7; TRBD1 might be the D (5 bases). The CDR3 runs to 14 residues. The V end lost 0 bases, the J end lost 3 bases, and 10 bases lay between the germline ends. The germline CDR1 and CDR2 sequences are SGDLS and YYNGEE. The CDR3 region is CASSVGAGFYEQYF. CDR3 nucleotides: TGTGCCAGCAGCGTAGGTGCAGGGTTCTACGAGCAGTACTTC.